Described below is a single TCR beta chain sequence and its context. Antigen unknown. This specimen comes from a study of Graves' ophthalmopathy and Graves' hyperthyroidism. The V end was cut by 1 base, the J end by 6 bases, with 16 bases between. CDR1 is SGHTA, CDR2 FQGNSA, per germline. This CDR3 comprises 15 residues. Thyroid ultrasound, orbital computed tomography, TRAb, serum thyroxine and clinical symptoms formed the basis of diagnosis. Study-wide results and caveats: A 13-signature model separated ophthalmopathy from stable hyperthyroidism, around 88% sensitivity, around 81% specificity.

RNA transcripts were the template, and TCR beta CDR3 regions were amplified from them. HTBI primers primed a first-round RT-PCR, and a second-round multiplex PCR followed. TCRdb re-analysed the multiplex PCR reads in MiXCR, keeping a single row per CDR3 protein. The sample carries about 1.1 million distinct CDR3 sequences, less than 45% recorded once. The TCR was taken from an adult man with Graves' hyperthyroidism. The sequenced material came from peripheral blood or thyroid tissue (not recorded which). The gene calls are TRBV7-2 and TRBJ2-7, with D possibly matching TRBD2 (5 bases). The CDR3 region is CASSLEPGIGGEQYF. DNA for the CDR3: TGTGCCAGCAGCTTAGAACCGGGAATCGGAGGCGAGCAGTACTTC. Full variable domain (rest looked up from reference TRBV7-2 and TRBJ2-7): GAGVSQSPSNKVTEKGKDVELRCDPISGHTALYWYRQSLGQGLEFLIYFQGNSAPDKSGLPSDRFSAERTGGSVSTLTIQRTQQEDSAVYLCASSLEPGIGGEQYFGPGTRLTVT.